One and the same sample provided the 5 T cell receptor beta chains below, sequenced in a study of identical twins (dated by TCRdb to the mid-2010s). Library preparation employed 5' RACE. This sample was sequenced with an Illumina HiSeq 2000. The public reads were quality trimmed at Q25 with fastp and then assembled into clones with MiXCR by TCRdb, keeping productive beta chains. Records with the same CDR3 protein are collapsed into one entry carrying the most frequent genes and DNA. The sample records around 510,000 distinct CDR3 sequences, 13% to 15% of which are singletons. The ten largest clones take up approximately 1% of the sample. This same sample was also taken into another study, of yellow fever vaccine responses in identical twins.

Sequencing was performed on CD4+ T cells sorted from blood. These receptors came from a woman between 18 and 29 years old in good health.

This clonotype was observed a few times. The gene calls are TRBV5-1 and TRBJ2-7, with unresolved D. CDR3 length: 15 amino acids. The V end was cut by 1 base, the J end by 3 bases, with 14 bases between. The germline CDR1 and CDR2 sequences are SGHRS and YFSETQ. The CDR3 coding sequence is TGCGCCAGCAGCTTGTTCGGGTCTATAGTCTACGAGCAGTACTTC. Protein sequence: CASSLFGSIVYEQYF.

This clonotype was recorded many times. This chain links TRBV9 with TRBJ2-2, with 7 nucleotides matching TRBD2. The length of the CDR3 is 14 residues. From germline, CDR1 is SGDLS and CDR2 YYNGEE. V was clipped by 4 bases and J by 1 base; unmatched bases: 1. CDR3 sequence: CASSRGENTGELFF. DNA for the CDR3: TGTGCCAGCAGCCGGGGGGAGAACACCGGGGAGCTGTTTTTT.

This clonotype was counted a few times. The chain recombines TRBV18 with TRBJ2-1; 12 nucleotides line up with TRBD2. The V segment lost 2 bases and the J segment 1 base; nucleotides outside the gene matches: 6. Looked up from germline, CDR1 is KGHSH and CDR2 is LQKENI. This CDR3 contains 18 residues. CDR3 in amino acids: CASSPRLTSGSSYNEQFF. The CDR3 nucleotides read TGTGCCAGCTCACCAAGGTTGACTAGCGGGAGTTCCTACAATGAGCAGTTCTTC.

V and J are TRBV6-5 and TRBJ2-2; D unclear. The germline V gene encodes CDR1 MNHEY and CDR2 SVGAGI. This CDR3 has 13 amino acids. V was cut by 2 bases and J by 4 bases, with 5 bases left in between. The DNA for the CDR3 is TGTGCCAGCAGTTACACTTTCACCGGGGAGCTGTTTTTT. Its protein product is CASSYTFTGELFF.

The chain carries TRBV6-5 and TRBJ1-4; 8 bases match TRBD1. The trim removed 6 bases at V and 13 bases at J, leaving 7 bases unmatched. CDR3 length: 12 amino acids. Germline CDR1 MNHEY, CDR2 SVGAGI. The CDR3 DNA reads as TGTGCCAGCAGCTCCGGACAGGGACGACTGTTTTTT. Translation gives CASSSGQGRLFF.